This TCR beta chain was recorded in a study of CD8 T cells in ankylosing spondylitis. General study points: It appeared that ankylosing spondylitis blood was characterized by a TCR beta motif of fewer than ten highly homologous variants. CD8+ cells made up the disease-linked clones, which were relatively rare in peripheral blood. Clones tied to disease were said to be significantly enriched in matched ankylosing spondylitis synovial fluid.

CDR1 DFQATT and CDR2 SNEGSKA come from the germline V gene (reference sequence). This CDR3 has 14 amino acids. J gave up 8 bases and V 3 bases, and 11 bases lay outside the gene matches. This clonotype was seen more than once but under ten times. Its antigen is as yet unknown. The authors made TCR beta libraries by quantitative 5'-RACE with molecular barcodes. TCRdb reprocessed the 5' RACE reads with MiXCR, giving one entry per CDR3 protein. The sample has roughly 280,000 distinct CDR3 sequences, 15% to 25% seen once. J is TRBJ1-2 and V is TRBV20-1; 8 bases agree with TRBD1. This sequence originates from a male donor with ankylosing spondylitis or in good health (not recorded which). Sequenced material: blood, either unsorted or a sorted T cell fraction (not recorded which). CDR3 bases: TGCAGTGCTAGGGGAACAGGGGGTCTTAGCGGCTACACCTTC. It specifies CSARGTGGLSGYTF.